The text below deals with one TCR beta chain. Its antigen remains unidentified. The record originates from a study of T cell repertoires in cytomegalovirus infection. Study-wide background: Recently described HLA-C-restricted plus well-studied HLA-B-restricted CMV epitopes were used. CMV infection plus the matching HLA type was flagged by public TCR beta signatures.

MiXCR, applied by TCRdb to the reads, yields one record per CDR3 protein. The sample lists about 770,000 distinct CDR3 sequences; 25% to 35% were seen once. The germline gives CDR1 SGHVS, CDR2 FNYEAQ. This CDR3 has 14 amino acids. V was shortened by 6 bases and J by 5 bases, with 16 bases between the two germline ends. Study findings and constraints: CMV-specific TCR beta clonotypes restricted by HLA-C were the ones dominating the ex vivo response.

The TCR sequence derives from a human donor in good health (CMV status not recorded). Some clones in this sample may be carry-over from other donors' samples. The sequenced sample was cultured CD8+ T cells from PBMCs, obtained from culture after CMV antigen stimulation. The chain couples TRBV7-6 to TRBJ1-1; D gene uncertain. CDR3 loop: CASSLAGEGTEAFF. CDR3 DNA: TGTGCCAGCAGTTTGGCCGGGGAAGGGACTGAAGCTTTCTTT.